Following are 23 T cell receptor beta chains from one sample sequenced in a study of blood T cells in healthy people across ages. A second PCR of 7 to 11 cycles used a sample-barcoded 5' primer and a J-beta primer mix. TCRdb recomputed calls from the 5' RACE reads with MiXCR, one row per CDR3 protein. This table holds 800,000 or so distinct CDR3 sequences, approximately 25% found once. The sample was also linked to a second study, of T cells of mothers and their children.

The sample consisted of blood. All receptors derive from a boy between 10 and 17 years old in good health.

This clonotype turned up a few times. DNA of the CDR3: TGCAGCGTGGGGGGTTCGGGGAACACTGAAGCTTTCTTT. It encodes CSVGGSGNTEAFF. The genes are TRBV29-1 and TRBJ1-1, with D tentatively TRBD1 (5 bases). The V end lost 6 bases, the J end lost 1 base, and 12 bases lay between the germline ends. The CDR3 is 13 residues long. CDR1 and CDR2 from the germline V gene are SQVTM and ANQGSEA.

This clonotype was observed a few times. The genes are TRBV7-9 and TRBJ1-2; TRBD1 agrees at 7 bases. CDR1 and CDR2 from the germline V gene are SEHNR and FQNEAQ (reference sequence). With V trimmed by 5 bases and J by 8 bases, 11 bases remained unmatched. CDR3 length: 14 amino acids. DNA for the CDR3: TGTGCCAGCAGCCCGACGACAGGGTCGGTAGGCTACACCTTC. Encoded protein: CASSPTTGSVGYTF.

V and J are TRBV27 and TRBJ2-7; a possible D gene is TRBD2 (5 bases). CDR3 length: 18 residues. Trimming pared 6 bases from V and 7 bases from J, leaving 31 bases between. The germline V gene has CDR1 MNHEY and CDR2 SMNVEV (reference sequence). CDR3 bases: TGTGCCAGCAGCGTCTCTTCGGGTTCGACCTTGGGGTCGGGGGAGCAGTACTTC. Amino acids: CASSVSSGSTLGSGEQYF.

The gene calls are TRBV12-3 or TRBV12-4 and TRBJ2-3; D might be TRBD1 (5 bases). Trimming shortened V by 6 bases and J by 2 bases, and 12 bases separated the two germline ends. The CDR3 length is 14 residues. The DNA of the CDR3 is TGTGCCAGCAGCCCGGACACGATCACAGATACGCAGTATTTT. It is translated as CASSPDTITDTQYF.

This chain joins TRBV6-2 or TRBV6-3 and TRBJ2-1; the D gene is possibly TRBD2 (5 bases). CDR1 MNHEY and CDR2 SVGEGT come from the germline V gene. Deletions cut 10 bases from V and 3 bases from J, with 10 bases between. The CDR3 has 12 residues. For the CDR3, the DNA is TGTGCCACCGGGGTCGACTACAATGAGCAGTTCTTC. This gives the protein CATGVDYNEQFF.

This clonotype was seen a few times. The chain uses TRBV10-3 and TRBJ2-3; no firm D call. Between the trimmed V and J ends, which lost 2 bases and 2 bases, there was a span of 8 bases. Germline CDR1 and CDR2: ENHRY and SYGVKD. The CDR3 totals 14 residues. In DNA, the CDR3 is TGTGCCATCAGTGAGAACCCCACCACAGATACGCAGTATTTT. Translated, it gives CAISENPTTDTQYF.

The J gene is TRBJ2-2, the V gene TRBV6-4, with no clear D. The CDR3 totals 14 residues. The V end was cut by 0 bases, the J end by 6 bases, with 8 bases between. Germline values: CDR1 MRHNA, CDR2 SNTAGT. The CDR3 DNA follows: TGTGCCAGCAGTGACTCGGTCGGTCCCGGGGAGCTGTTTTTT. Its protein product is CASSDSVGPGELFF.

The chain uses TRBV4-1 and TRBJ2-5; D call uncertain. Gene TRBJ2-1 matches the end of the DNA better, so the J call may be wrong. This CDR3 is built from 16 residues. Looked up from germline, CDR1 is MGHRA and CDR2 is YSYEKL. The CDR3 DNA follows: TGCGCCAGCAGCTCCCCTACGGGTGACCCCCTCAGGGAGCAGTTCTTC. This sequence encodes CASSSPTGDPLREQFF.

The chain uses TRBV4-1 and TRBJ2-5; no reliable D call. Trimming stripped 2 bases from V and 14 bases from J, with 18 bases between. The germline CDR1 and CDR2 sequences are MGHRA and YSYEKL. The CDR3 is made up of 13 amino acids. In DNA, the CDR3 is TGCGCCAGCAGCCAAACCATTGACGGAGTATGTTACTTC. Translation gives CASSQTIDGVCYF.

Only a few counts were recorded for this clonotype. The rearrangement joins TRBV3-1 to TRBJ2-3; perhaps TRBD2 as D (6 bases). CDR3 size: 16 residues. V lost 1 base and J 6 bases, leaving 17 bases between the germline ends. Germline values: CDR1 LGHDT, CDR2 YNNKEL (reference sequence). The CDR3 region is CASSQAGVSWGDTQYF. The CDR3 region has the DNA TGTGCCAGCAGCCAAGCGGGAGTCTCGTGGGGTGATACGCAGTATTTT.

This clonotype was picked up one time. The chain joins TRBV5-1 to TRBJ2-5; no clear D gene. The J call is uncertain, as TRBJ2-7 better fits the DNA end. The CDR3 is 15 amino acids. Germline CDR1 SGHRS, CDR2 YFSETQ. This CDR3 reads CASSLAGDYSYEQYF. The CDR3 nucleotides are TGCGCCAGCAGCTTGGCTGGGGATTACTCCTACGAGCAGTACTTC.

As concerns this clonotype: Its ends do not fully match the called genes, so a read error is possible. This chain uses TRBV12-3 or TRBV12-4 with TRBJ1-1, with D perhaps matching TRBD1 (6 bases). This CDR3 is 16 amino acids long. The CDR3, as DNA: TGTGCCAGCAGTTTAGCGCCCGGGACACAGGGCACTGAAGCTCTCTTT. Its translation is CASSLAPGTQGTEALF.

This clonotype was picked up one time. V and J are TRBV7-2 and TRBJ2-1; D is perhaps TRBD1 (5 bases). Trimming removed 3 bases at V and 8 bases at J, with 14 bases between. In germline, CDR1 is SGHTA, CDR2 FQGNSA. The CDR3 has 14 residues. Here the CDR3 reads CASSFGQGWHEQFF. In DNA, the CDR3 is TGTGCCAGCAGCTTTGGGCAGGGTTGGCATGAGCAGTTCTTC.

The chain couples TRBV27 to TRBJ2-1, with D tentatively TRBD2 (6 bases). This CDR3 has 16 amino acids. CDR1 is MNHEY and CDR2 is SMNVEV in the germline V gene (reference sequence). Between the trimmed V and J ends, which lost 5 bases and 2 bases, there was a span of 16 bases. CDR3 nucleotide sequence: TGTGCCAGCAGTCCCCTGGGGGGACTCCCCTACAATGAGCAGTTCTTC. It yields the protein CASSPLGGLPYNEQFF.

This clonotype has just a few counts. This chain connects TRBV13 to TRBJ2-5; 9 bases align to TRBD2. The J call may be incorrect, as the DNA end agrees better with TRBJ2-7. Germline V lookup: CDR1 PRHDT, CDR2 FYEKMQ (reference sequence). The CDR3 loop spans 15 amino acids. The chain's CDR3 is CASGIGTSITSEQYF. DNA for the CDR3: TGTGCCAGCGGAATCGGGACTAGCATAACTAGCGAGCAGTACTTC.

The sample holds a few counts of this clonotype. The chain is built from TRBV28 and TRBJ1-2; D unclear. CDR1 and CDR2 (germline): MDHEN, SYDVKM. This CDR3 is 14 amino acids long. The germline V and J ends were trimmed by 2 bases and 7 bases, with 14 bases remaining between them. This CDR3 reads CASSLMVQSTGYTF. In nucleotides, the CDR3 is TGTGCCAGCAGTTTAATGGTCCAATCGACTGGCTACACCTTC.

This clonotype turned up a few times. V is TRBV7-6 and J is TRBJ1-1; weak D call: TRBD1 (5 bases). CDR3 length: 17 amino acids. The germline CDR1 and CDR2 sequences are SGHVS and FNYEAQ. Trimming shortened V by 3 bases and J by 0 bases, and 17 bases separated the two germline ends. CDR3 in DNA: TGTGCCAGCAGCTTTGAAGGGGCCGACTATTTGAACACTGAAGCTTTCTTT. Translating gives CASSFEGADYLNTEAFF.

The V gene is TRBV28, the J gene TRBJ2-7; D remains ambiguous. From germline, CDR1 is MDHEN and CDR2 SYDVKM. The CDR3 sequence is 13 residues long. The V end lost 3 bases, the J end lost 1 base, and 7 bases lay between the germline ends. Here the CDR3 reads CASSFRVSYEQYF. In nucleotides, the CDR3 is TGTGCCAGCAGTTTCCGAGTATCCTACGAGCAGTACTTC.

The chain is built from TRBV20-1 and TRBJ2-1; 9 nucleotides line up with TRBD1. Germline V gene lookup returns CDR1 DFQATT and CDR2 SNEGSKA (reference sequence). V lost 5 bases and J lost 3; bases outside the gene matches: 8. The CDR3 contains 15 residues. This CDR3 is CSAPTGQGRYNEQFF. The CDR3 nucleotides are TGCAGTGCTCCGACAGGACAGGGGCGCTACAATGAGCAGTTCTTC.

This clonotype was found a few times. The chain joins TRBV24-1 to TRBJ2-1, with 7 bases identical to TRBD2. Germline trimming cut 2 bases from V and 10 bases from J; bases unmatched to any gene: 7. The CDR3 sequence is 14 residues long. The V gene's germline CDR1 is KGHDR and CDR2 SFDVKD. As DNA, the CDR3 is TGTGCCACCAGTGATTATGGACTAGTCGGCGAGCAGTTCTTC. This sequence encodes CATSDYGLVGEQFF.

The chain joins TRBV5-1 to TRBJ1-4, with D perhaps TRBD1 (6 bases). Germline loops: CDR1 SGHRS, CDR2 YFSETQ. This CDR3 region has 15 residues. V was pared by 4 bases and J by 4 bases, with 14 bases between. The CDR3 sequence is CASSAGAGDNEKLFF. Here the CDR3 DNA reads TGCGCCAGCAGCGCCGGGGCAGGGGATAATGAAAAACTGTTTTTT.

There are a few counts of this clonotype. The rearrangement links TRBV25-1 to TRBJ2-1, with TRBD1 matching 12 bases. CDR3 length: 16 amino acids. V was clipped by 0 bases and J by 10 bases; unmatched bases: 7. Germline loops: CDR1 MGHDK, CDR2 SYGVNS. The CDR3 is CASSEYPGQGALEQFF. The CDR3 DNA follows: TGTGCCAGCAGTGAATATCCGGGACAGGGGGCGCTGGAGCAGTTCTTC.

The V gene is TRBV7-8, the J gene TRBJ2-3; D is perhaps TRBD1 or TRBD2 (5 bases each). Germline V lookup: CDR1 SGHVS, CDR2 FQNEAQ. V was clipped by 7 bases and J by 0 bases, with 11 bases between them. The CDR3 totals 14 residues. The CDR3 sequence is CASKSGPSTDTQYF. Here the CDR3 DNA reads TGTGCCAGCAAGTCGGGGCCCAGCACAGATACGCAGTATTTT.